The 16 T cell receptor beta chains below were found in one sample sequenced in a study of T cells in Graves' hyperthyroidism and ophthalmopathy. RNA transcripts served as the template for amplifying TCR beta CDR3 regions. The study used the HTBI primer set for a first-round RT-PCR of the TCR CDR3. One entry per CDR3 protein, called by TCRdb with MiXCR from the multiplex PCR reads. The table records 400,000 or so distinct CDR3 sequences, over 12% of them present only once. Source material: blood. All receptors derive from a man aged 45-65 years with Graves' ophthalmopathy.

This clonotype was detected only once. The J gene is TRBJ2-1, the V gene TRBV19, with 7 bases matching TRBD2. Trimming cost V 5 bases and J 5 bases; bases outside gene matches: 6. Per the germline V gene, CDR1 is LNHDA and CDR2 is SQIVND (reference sequence). The CDR3 runs 14 residues. CDR3 sequence: CASSVSGLDNEQFF. CDR3 coding DNA: TGTGCCAGTAGTGTTAGCGGGCTTGACAATGAGCAGTTCTTC.

This clonotype has just a few counts. This may arise from a read error, as a much more abundant clone is one base away. This chain links TRBV12-3 or TRBV12-4 with TRBJ2-7; 7 bases are a match to TRBD1. Trimming cost V 6 bases and J 3 bases; bases outside gene matches: 8. This CDR3 comprises 14 residues. The CDR3 spells CASSGSGTDYEQYF. DNA for the CDR3: TGTGCCAGCAGCGGATCCGGGACAGACTACGAGCAGTACTTC.

This clonotype was detected many times. The V call is TRBV27, the J call TRBJ2-3, with 8 positions matching TRBD2. The length of the CDR3 is 15 residues. Trimming cost V 5 bases and J 1 base; bases outside gene matches: 5. Germline V gene lookup returns CDR1 MNHEY and CDR2 SMNVEV (reference sequence). The CDR3 region is CASSAGTRGTDTQYF. CDR3 bases: TGTGCCAGCAGTGCCGGGACTAGGGGCACAGATACGCAGTATTTT.

There are many counts of this clonotype. The chain links TRBV11-2 to TRBJ1-5; D unresolved. The V gene's germline CDR1 is SGHAT and CDR2 FQNNGV. This CDR3 contains 16 residues. V was clipped by 0 bases and J by 0 bases, with 9 bases between them. CDR3 coding DNA: TGTGCCAGCAGCTTAGACTCGGAGGATAGCAATCAGCCCCAGCATTTT. The encoded protein is CASSLDSEDSNQPQHF.

The chain links TRBV27 to TRBJ2-2, with TRBD2 identical over 10 bases. CDR1 is MNHEY, CDR2 SMNVEV, per germline (reference sequence). The J segment lost 7 bases and the V segment lost 9 bases, leaving 8 bases of the junction unmatched. The CDR3 covers 14 residues. For the CDR3, the DNA is TGTGCCAGTGGGCTAGCGGGAGTGGTCGGGGAGCTGTTTTTT. This translates into CASGLAGVVGELFF.

The rearrangement uses TRBV6-1 and TRBJ2-7; D gene unclear. V was cut by 7 bases and J by 6 bases, with 16 bases left in between. In germline, CDR1 is MNHNS, CDR2 SASEGT. The CDR3 has 13 amino acids. In nucleotides, the CDR3 is TGTGCCAGCACCCCTGACGGCCTCGCCGAGCAGTACTTC. It is translated as CASTPDGLAEQYF.

This clonotype was counted at least ten times. The chain joins TRBV11-2 to TRBJ2-7; TRBD2 matches 9 bases. This CDR3 has 15 residues. V shed 3 bases, J shed 6 bases, and the junction held 9 bases outside the gene matches. The germline V gene encodes CDR1 SGHAT and CDR2 FQNNGV. The CDR3 reads CASSFPPSGTFEQYF. The CDR3 coding sequence is TGTGCCAGCAGCTTCCCTCCTAGCGGGACCTTCGAGCAGTACTTC. The variable domain in full, completed from reference TRBV11-2 and TRBJ2-7, reads EAGVAQSPRYKIIEKRQSVAFWCNPISGHATLYWYQQILGQGPKLLIQFQNNGVVDDSQLPKDRFSAERLKGVDSTLKIQPAKLEDSAVYLCASSFPPSGTFEQYFGPGTRLTVT.

Comment on this clonotype: The germline gene is not matched at one end of the junction; a read error may be the cause. The chain joins TRBV19 to TRBJ2-6; a weak D match, TRBD1 (6 bases). The CDR3 covers 17 residues. The germline CDR1 and CDR2 sequences are LNHDA and SQIVND (reference sequence). This CDR3 reads CASSISAQGSGANALTF. The CDR3 DNA sequence: TGTGCCAGTAGTATAAGCGCACAGGGCTCCGGGGCCAACGCCCTGACTTTC.

This clonotype appeared many times. The chain is built from TRBV7-9 and TRBJ2-3; D gene ambiguous. CDR1 SEHNR and CDR2 FQNEAQ come from the germline V gene (reference sequence). This CDR3 spans 17 amino acids. With 5 bases removed from V and 0 bases from J, the gap between germline ends came to 18 bases. The chain's CDR3 is CASSPYVNGISTDTQYF. In DNA form, the CDR3 reads TGTGCCAGCAGCCCGTACGTGAACGGAATAAGCACAGATACGCAGTATTTT.

In its sample, this clonotype was seen a few times. The gene calls are TRBV6-6 and TRBJ2-3, with D possibly called TRBD1 or TRBD2 (5 bases each). Trimming removed 2 bases from V and 4 bases from J, with 22 bases in between. CDR3 length: 18 amino acids. Germline V gives CDR1 MNHNY, CDR2 SVGAGI (reference sequence). The CDR3 DNA follows: TGTGCCAGCAGTTACACTGGGGTGGGGACCGAGGGCGCAGATACGCAGTATTTT. As protein: CASSYTGVGTEGADTQYF.

The rearrangement links TRBV29-1 to TRBJ1-2; D is possibly TRBD1 (6 bases). V was cut by 5 bases and J by 3 bases, with 10 bases left in between. This CDR3 has 12 residues. Germline V lookup: CDR1 SQVTM, CDR2 ANQGSEA. In DNA form, the CDR3 reads TGCAGCGTTTTCAGGGGAGACTATGGCTACACCTTC. Protein: CSVFRGDYGYTF. The variable domain in full, with the rest retrieved from reference TRBV29-1 and TRBJ1-2, is SAVISQKPSRDICQRGTSLTIQCQVDSQVTMMFWYRQQPGQSLTLIATANQGSEATYESGFVIDKFPISRPNLTFSTLTVSNMSPEDSSIYLCSVFRGDYGYTFGSGTRLTVV.

This clonotype was observed many times. The CDR3 DNA sequence: TGTGCCAGCAGTGAAGGATCGGGAGGCGAGCAGTTCTTC. Translating it yields CASSEGSGGEQFF. The gene calls are TRBV2 and TRBJ2-1; 7 nucleotides line up with TRBD2. Germline loops: CDR1 SNHLY, CDR2 FYNNEI. V dropped 1 base and J dropped 10; count of bases not matched to a gene: 4. The CDR3 consists of 13 residues. Full variable domain (remainder filled in from reference TRBV2 and TRBJ2-1): EPEVTQTPSHQVTQMGQEVILRCVPISNHLYFYWYRQILGQKVEFLVSFYNNEISEKSEIFDDQFSVERPDGSNFTLKIRSTKLEDSAMYFCASSEGSGGEQFFGPGTRLTVL.

The chain joins TRBV27 to TRBJ1-1, with TRBD1 matching over 9 bases. Losses at the gene ends were 6 bases for V and 7 bases for J; bases not matched to a gene: 15. Germline V gene sequence: CDR1 MNHEY, CDR2 SMNVEV (reference sequence). CDR3 length: 16 amino acids. The CDR3 DNA is TGTGCCAGCAGCTCAATCCGGGACAGGGCACCTTATGAAGCTTTCTTT. This translates into CASSSIRDRAPYEAFF.

This clonotype was found a few times. The CDR3 does not end in the conserved phenylalanine or tryptophan, so this is likely a read error. The rearrangement links TRBV7-2 to TRBJ2-5, with D perhaps matching TRBD1 (7 bases). This CDR3 comprises 15 residues. V dropped 0 bases and J dropped 5 bases, with 13 bases sitting between them. CDR1 SGHTA and CDR2 FQGNSA come from the germline V gene. The CDR3 region is CASSLAGGGGETQYL. In DNA form, the CDR3 reads TGTGCCAGCAGCTTAGCTGGAGGGGGCGGGGAGACCCAGTACCTC.

This clonotype was detected many times. The rearrangement joins TRBV3-1 to TRBJ2-1; possible D gene TRBD2, 6 bases. In germline, CDR1 is LGHDT, CDR2 YNNKEL (reference sequence). This CDR3 is built from 16 residues. The germline V and J ends were trimmed by 4 bases and 6 bases, with 19 bases remaining between them. The CDR3 spells CASSPSTGGILNEQFF. CDR3 coding DNA: TGTGCCAGCAGCCCATCTACTGGCGGGATCCTCAATGAGCAGTTCTTC.

The chain carries TRBV6-2 or TRBV6-3 and TRBJ2-1, with 7 nucleotides matching TRBD1. After removal of 0 bases from V and 2 bases from J, the junction contained 7 bases not matched to a gene. CDR1 MNHEY and CDR2 SVGEGT come from the germline V gene. The CDR3 runs to 17 residues. CDR3 DNA sequence: TGTGCCAGCAGTTACTCCTACAGGGGATCGACCTACAATGAGCAGTTCTTC. Encoded protein: CASSYSYRGSTYNEQFF.